One and the same sample provided the 7 T cell receptor beta chains below, sequenced in a study of vaccination and CD4 T cells after COVID-19. TCRdb independently ran MiXCR on the PCR reads; one entry per CDR3 protein. The sample has around 19,000 distinct CDR3 sequences, approximately 59% seen once. The specimen was CD4+ T cells from blood, collected before SARS-CoV-2 vaccination. These receptors all stem from a human donor who had recovered from COVID-19.

This chain connects TRBV20-1 to TRBJ1-4; a possible D gene is TRBD1 (5 bases). Trimming stripped 1 base from V and 10 bases from J, with 16 bases between. Looked up from germline, CDR1 is DFQATT and CDR2 is SNEGSKA (reference sequence). CDR3 length equals 14 residues. CDR3 coding DNA: TGCAGTGCTAGAGCCTCTGGACCGGGGGGAAAACTGTTTTTT. Translation gives CSARASGPGGKLFF.

The chain combines TRBV7-8 with TRBJ2-7, with a possible D match to TRBD2 (5 bases). Trimming took off 1 base at V and 3 bases at J, with 10 bases between the two ends. This CDR3 is 14 amino acids long. The germline gives CDR1 SGHVS, CDR2 FQNEAQ. In DNA, the CDR3 is TGTGCCAGCAGCTTAGGAGGGTATGGCTACGAGCAGTACTTC. It translates to CASSLGGYGYEQYF.

The chain uses TRBV7-2 and TRBJ1-5; 9 bases line up with TRBD1. Losses at the gene ends were 5 bases for V and 0 bases for J; bases not matched to a gene: 8. Germline V gene data show CDR1 as SGHTA and CDR2 as FQGNSA. The CDR3 length is 17 residues. CDR3 protein: CASSPGQGIISNQPQHF. CDR3 nucleotide sequence: TGTGCCAGCAGCCCGGGACAGGGCATTATTAGCAATCAGCCCCAGCATTTT.

The chain uses TRBV10-3 and TRBJ2-1; TRBD1 is a possible D gene (5 bases). There are 12 residues in the CDR3. Germline CDR1 and CDR2: ENHRY and SYGVKD. The V gene lost 6 bases and the J gene lost 8 bases, with 11 bases spanning the gap. The CDR3 region has the DNA TGTGCCATCAGGGGGCTGCCTGATGAGCAGTTCTTC. Its protein product is CAIRGLPDEQFF.

The gene calls are TRBV27 and TRBJ2-7; TRBD2 is a possible D gene (6 bases). V gave up 5 bases and J gave up 3 bases, with 14 bases separating them. Germline lookup yields CDR1 MNHEY and CDR2 SMNVEV (reference sequence). The CDR3 is made up of 14 amino acids. The CDR3 spells CASSLRLEHYEQYF. Here the CDR3 DNA reads TGTGCCAGCAGTCTTCGACTAGAGCACTACGAGCAGTACTTC.

This clonotype was counted a single time. The chain links TRBV4-2 to TRBJ2-7, with D perhaps TRBD1 (5 bases). Trimming pared 4 bases from V and 3 bases from J, leaving 13 bases between. The CDR3 is 14 residues long. In germline, CDR1 is LGHNA, CDR2 YNFKEQ. This CDR3 is CASSPSRQNYEQYF. The CDR3 DNA sequence: TGTGCCAGCAGCCCGTCTAGACAGAACTACGAGCAGTACTTC.

This clonotype was counted only a few times. The rearrangement links TRBV19 to TRBJ2-5; TRBD1 aligns across 8 bases. Trimming removed 6 bases from V and 5 bases from J; junction bases left unmatched: 14. The CDR3 is made up of 16 amino acids. Germline CDR1 and CDR2: LNHDA and SQIVND (reference sequence). CDR3 region: CASSKPSGGGKETQYF. The CDR3 nucleotides are TGTGCCAGTAGCAAACCCTCAGGGGGCGGAAAGGAGACCCAGTACTTC.